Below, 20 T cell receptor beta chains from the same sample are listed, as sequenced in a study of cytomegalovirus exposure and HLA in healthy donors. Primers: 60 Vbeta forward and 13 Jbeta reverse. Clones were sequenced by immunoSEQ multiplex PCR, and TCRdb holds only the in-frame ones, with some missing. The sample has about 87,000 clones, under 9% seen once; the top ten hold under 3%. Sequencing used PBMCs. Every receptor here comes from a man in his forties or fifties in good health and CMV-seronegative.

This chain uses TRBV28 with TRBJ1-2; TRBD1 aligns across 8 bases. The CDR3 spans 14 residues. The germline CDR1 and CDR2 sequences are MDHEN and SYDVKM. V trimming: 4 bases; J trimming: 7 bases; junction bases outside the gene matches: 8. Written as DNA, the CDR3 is TGTGCCAGCAGTTCCCAGGGGGCGCATGTTGGCTACACCTTC. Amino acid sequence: CASSSQGAHVGYTF.

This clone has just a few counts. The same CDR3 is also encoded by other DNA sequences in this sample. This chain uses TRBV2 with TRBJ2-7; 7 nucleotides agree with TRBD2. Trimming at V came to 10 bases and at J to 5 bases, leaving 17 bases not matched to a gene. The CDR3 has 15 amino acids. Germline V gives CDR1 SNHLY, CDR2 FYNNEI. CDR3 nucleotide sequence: TGTGCCACCTCGGTTGGGAGGGCCAAGCTCCACGAGCAGTACTTC. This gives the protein CATSVGRAKLHEQYF.

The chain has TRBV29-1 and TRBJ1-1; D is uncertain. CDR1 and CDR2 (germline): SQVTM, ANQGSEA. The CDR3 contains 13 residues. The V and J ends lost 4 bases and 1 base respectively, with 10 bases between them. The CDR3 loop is CSVAQRPNTEAFF. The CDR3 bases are TGCAGCGTTGCACAGAGACCGAACACTGAAGCTTTCTTT.

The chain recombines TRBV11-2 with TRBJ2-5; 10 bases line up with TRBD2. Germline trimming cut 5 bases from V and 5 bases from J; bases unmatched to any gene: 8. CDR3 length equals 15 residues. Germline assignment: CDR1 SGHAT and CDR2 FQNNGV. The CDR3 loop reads CASSRAGGTSETQYF. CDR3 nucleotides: TGTGCCAGCAGCAGAGCGGGAGGGACCTCGGAGACCCAGTACTTC.

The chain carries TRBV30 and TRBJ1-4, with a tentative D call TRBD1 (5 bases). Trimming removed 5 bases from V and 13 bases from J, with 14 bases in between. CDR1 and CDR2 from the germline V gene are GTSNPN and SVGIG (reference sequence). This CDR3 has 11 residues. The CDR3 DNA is TGTGCCTGGGCTAATCTGGGGCTACTGTTTTTT. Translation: CAWANLGLLFF. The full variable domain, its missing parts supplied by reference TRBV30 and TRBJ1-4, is SQTIHQWPATLVQPVGSPLSLECTVEGTSNPNLYWYRQAAGRGLQLLFYSVGIGQISSEVPQNLSASRPQDRQFILSSKKLLLSDSGFYLCAWANLGLLFFGSGTQLSVL.

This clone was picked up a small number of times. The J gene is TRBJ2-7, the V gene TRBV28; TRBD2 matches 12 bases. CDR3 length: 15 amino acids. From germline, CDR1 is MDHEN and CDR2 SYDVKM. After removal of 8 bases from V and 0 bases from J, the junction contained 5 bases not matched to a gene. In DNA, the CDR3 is TGTGCCAGCGGACTAGCGGGGTTCTCCTCCTACGAGCAGTACTTC. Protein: CASGLAGFSSYEQYF.

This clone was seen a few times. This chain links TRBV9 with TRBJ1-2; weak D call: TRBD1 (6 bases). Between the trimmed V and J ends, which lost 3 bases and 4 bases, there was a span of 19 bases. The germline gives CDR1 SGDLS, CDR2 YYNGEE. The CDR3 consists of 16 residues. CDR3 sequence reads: CASSEPLDRPPYGYTF. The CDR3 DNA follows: TGTGCCAGCAGCGAACCCCTCGACAGGCCCCCCTATGGCTACACCTTC.

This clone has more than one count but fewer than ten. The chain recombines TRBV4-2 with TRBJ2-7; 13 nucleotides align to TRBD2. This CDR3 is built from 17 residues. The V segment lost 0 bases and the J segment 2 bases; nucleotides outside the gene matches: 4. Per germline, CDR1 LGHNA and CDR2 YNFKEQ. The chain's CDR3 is CASSQETGLAGAYEQYF. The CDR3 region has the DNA TGTGCCAGCAGCCAAGAAACCGGACTAGCGGGAGCCTACGAGCAGTACTTC.

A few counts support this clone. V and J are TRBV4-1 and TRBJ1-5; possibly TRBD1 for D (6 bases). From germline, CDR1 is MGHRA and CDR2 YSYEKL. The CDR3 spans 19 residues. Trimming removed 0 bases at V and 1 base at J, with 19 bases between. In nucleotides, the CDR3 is TGCGCCAGCAGCCAAGAACCAACCAGGGGCCTTATGAGCAATCAGCCCCAGCATTTT. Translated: CASSQEPTRGLMSNQPQHF.

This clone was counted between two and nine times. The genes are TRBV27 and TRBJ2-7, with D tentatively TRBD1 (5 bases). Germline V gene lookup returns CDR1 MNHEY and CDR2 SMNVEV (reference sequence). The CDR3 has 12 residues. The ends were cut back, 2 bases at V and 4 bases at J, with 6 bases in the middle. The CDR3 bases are TGTGCCAGCAGTTTAACAGGATACGAGCAGTACTTC. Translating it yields CASSLTGYEQYF.

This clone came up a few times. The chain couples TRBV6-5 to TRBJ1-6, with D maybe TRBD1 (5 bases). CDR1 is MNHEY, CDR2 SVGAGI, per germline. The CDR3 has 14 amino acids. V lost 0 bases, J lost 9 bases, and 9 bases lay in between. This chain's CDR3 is CASSYSPGGSPLHF. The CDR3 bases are TGTGCCAGCAGTTACTCACCGGGGGGTTCACCCCTCCACTTT.

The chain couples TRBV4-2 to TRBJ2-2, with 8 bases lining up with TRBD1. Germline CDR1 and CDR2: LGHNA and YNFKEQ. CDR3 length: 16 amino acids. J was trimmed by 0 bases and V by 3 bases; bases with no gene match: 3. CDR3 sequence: CASSHNRGANTGELFF. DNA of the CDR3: TGTGCCAGCAGCCATAACAGGGGGGCGAACACCGGGGAGCTGTTTTTT.

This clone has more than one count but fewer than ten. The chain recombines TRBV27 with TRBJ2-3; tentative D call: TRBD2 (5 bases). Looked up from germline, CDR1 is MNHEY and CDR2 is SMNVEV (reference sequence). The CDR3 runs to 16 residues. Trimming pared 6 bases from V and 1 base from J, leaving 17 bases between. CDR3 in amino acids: CASSSIGFSGTDTQYF. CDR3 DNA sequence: TGTGCCAGCAGCTCCATAGGGTTTAGCGGCACAGATACGCAGTATTTT.

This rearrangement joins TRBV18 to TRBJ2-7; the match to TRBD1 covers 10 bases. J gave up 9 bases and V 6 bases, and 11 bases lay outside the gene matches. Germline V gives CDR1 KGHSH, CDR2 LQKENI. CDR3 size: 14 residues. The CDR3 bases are TGTGCCAGCTCCCCGACAGGGGGCGGGAACGCGCAGTACTTC. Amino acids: CASSPTGGGNAQYF.

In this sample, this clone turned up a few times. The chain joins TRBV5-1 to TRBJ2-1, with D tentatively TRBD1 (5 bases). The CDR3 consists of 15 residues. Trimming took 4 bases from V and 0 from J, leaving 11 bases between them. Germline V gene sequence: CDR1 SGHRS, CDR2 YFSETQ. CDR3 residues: CASSRTGNSYNEQFF. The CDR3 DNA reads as TGCGCCAGCAGCCGAACAGGCAACTCCTACAATGAGCAGTTCTTC.

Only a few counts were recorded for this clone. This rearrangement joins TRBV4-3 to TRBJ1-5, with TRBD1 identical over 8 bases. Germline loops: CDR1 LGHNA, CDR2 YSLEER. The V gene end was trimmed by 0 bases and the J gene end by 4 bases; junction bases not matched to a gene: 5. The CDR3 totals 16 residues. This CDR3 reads CASSQDQGQGNQPQHF. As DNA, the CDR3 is TGCGCCAGCAGCCAAGATCAAGGACAGGGTAATCAGCCCCAGCATTTT.

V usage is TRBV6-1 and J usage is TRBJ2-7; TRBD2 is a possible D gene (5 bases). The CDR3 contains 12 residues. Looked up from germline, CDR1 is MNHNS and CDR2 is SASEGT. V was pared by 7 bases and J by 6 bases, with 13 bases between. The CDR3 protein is CASTLTGIEQYF. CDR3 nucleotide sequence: TGTGCCAGCACCTTGACGGGGATCGAGCAGTACTTC.

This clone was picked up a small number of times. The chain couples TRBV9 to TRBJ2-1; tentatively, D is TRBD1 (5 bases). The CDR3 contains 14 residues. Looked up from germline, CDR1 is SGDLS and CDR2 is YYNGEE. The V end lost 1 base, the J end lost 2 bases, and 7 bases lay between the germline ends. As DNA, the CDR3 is TGTGCCAGCAGCGTACAGGGAACCTACAATGAGCAGTTCTTC. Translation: CASSVQGTYNEQFF.

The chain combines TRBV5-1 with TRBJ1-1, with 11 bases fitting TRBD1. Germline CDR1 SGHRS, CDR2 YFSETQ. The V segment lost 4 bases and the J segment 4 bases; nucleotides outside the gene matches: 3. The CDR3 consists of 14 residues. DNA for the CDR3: TGCGCCAGCAGCACCGGACAGGGGGCCACTGAAGCTTTCTTT. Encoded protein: CASSTGQGATEAFF.

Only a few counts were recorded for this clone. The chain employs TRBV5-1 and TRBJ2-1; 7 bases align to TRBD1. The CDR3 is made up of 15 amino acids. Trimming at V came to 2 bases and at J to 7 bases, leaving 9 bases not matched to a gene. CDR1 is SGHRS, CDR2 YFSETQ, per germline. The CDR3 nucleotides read TGCGCCAGCAGCTTAGGGGGCAGCGAAGGAAATGAGCAGTTCTTC. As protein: CASSLGGSEGNEQFF.